This T cell receptor beta chain was sequenced for a study of Graves' ophthalmopathy and Graves' hyperthyroidism. The sequenced template was RNA, covering the TCR beta CDR3 region. Scientists carried out first-round RT-PCR using HTBI primers and then a second-round multiplex PCR. TCRdb used MiXCR to reprocess the multiplex PCR reads, holding one entry per CDR3 protein. The sample has approximately 700,000 distinct CDR3 sequences, roughly 39% seen once. This clonotype has more than one count but fewer than ten. As yet, its antigen is unknown. CDR3 length: 17 residues. Germline V gene data show CDR1 as DFQATT and CDR2 as SNEGSKA (reference sequence). Trimming shortened V by 1 base and J by 3 bases, and 18 bases separated the two germline ends. Study results and caveats: For predicting ophthalmopathy progression, the model had 70.59% sensitivity and around 72% specificity.

The sample taken for sequencing was peripheral blood. The TCR originated in an adult man with Graves' ophthalmopathy. The rearrangement links TRBV20-1 to TRBJ2-2; D is possibly TRBD2 (5 bases). Written as DNA, the CDR3 is TGCAGTGCTAGAGCTGTGGAGGCGGACCTTGACACCGGGGAGCTGTTTTTT. This translates into CSARAVEADLDTGELFF.